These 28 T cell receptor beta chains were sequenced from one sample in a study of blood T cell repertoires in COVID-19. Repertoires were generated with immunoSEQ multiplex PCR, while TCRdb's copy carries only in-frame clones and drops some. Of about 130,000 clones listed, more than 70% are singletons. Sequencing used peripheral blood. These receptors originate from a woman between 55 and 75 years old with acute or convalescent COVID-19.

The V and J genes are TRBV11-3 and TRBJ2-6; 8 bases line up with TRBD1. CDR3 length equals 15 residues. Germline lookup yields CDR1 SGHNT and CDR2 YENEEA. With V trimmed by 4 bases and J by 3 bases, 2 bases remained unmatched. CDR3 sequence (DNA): TGTGCCAGCAGCTCGGGGACAGGTGGGGCCAACGTCCTGACTTTC. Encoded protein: CASSSGTGGANVLTF.

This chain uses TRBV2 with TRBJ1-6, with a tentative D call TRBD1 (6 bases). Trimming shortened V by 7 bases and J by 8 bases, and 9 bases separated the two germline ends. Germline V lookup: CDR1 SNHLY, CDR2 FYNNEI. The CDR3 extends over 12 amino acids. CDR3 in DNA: TGTGCCAGCACCAGGGGTGATTCACCCCTCCACTTT. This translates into CASTRGDSPLHF. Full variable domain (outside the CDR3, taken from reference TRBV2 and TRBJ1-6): EPEVTQTPSHQVTQMGQEVILRCVPISNHLYFYWYRQILGQKVEFLVSFYNNEISEKSEIFDDQFSVERPDGSNFTLKIRSTKLEDSAMYFCASTRGDSPLHFGNGTRLTVT.

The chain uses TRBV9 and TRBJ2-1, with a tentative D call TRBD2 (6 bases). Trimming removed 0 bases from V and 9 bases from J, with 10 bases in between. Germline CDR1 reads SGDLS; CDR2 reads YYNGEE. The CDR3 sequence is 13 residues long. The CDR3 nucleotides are TGTGCCAGCAGCGTAGCGGGAGCAGGTGAGCAGTTCTTC. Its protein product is CASSVAGAGEQFF.

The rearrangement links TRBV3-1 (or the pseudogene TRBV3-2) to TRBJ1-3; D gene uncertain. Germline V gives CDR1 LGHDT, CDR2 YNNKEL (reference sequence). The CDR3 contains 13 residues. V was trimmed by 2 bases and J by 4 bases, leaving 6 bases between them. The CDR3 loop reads CASSQTGGNTIYF. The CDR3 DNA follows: TGTGCCAGCAGCCAAACGGGGGGAAACACCATATATTTT.

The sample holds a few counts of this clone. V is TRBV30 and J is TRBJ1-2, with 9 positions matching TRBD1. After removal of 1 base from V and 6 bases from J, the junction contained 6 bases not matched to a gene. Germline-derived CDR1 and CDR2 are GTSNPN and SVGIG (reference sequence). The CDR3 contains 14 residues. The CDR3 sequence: CAWSALGQGNGYTF. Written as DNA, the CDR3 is TGTGCCTGGAGTGCGCTTGGACAGGGGAATGGCTACACCTTC.

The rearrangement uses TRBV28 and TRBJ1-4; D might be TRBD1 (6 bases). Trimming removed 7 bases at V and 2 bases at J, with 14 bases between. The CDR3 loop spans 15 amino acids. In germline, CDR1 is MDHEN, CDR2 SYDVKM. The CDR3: CASTPPGVTNEKLFF. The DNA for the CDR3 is TGTGCCAGCACACCCCCAGGGGTGACTAATGAAAAACTGTTTTTT.

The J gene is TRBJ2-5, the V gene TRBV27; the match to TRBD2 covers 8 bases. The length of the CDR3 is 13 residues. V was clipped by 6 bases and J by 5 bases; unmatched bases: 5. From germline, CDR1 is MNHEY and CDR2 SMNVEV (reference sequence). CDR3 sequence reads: CASRPRGGETQYF. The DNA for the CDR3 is TGTGCCAGCAGACCACGCGGGGGGGAGACCCAGTACTTC.

The CDR3 DNA reads TGTGCCAGCATTACAGGGGGCAGCACTGAAGCTTTCTTT. This codes for CASITGGSTEAFF. The chain employs TRBV7-9 and TRBJ1-1, with TRBD1 matching 9 bases. The V gene's germline CDR1 is SEHNR and CDR2 FQNEAQ (reference sequence). V lost 7 bases, J lost 4 bases, and 4 bases stayed unmatched. The CDR3 runs to 13 residues.

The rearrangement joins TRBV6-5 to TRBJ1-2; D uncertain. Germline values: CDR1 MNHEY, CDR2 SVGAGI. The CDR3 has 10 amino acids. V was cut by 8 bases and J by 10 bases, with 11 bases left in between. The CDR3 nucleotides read TGTGCCAGCGGAGCAGCAAACTACACCTTC. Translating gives CASGAANYTF.

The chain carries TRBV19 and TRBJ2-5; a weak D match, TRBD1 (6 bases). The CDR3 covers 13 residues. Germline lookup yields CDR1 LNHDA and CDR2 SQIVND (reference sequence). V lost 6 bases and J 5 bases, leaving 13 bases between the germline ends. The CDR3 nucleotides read TGTGCCAGTAGCTGGGGGCGCGGTGAGACCCAGTACTTC. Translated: CASSWGRGETQYF.

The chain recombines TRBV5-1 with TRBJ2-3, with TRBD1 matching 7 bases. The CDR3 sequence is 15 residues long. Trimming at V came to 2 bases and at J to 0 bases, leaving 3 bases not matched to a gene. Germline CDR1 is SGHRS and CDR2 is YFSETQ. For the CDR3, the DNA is TGCGCCAGCAGCTTCTCGGGACAGAGCACAGATACGCAGTATTTT. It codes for CASSFSGQSTDTQYF.

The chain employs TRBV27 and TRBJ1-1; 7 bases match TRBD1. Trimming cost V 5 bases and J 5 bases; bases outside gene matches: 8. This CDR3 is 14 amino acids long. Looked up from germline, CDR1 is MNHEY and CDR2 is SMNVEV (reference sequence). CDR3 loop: CASSPTGWKTEAFF. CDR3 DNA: TGTGCCAGCAGTCCGACAGGGTGGAAAACTGAAGCTTTCTTT.

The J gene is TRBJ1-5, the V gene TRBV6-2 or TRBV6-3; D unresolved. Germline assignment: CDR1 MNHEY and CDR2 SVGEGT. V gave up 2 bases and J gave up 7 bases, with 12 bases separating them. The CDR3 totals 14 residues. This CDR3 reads CASSYVAGQQPQHF. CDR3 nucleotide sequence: TGTGCCAGCAGTTACGTTGCAGGCCAACAGCCCCAGCATTTT.

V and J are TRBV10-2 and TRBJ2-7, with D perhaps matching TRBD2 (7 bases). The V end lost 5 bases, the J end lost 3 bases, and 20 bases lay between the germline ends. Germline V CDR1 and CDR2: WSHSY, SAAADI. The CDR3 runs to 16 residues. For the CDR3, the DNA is TGCGCCAGCAGTCATCTGGGGGGGGGCAGGTTCTACGAGCAGTACGTC. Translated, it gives CASSHLGGGRFYEQYV.

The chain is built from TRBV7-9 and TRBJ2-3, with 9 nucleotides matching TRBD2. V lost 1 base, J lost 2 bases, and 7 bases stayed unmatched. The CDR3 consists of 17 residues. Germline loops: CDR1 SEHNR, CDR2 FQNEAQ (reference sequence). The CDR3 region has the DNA TGTGCCAGCAGCTTAGGGTCTCTAGCGGGATACACAGATACGCAGTATTTT. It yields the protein CASSLGSLAGYTDTQYF. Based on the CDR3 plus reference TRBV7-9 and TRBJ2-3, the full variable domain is DTGVSQNPRHKITKRGQNVTFRCDPISEHNRLYWYRQTLGQGPEFLTYFQNEAQLEKSRLLSDRFSAERPKGSFSTLEIQRTEQGDSAMYLCASSLGSLAGYTDTQYFGPGTRLTVL.

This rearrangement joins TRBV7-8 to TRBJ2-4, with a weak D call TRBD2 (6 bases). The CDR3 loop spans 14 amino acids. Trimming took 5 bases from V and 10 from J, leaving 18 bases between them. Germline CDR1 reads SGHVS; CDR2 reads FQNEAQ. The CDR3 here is CASSPRAGRGIQYF. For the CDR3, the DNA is TGTGCCAGCAGCCCGAGGGCAGGCCGGGGGATTCAGTACTTC.

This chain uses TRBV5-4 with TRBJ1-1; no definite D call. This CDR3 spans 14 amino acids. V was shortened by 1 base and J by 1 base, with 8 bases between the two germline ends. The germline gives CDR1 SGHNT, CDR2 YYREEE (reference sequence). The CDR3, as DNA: TGTGCCAGCAGCTTGACGAGTCCGAACACTGAAGCTTTCTTT. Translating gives CASSLTSPNTEAFF. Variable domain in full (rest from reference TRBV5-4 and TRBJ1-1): ETGVTQSPTHLIKTRGQQVTLRCSSQSGHNTVSWYQQALGQGPQFIFQYYREEENGRGNFPPRFSGLQFPNYSSELNVNALELDDSALYLCASSLTSPNTEAFFGQGTRLTVV.

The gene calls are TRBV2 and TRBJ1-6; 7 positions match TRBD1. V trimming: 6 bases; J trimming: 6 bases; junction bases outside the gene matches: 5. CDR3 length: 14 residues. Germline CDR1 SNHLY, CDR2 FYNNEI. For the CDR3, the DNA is TGTGCCAGCAGGCGGACAGGAGTTAATTCACCCCTCCACTTT. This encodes CASRRTGVNSPLHF.

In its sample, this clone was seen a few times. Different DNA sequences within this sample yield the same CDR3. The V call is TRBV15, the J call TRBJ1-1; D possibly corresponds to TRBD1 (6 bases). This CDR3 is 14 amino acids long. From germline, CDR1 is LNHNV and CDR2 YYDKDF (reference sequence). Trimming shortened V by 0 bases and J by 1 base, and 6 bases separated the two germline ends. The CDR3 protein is CATSRDRGNTEAFF. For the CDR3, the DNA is TGTGCCACCAGCAGAGACAGGGGGAACACTGAAGCTTTCTTT. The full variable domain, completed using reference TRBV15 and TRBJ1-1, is DAMVIQNPRYQVTQFGKPVTLSCSQTLNHNVMYWYQQKSSQAPKLLFHYYDKDFNNEADTPDNFQSRRPNTSFCFLDIRSPGLGDTAMYLCATSRDRGNTEAFFGQGTRLTVV.

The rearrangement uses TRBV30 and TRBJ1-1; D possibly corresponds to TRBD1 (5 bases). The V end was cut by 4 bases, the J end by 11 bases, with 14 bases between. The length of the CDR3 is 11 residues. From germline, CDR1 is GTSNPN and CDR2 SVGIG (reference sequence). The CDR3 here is CAWTWTNAAFF. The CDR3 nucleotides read TGTGCCTGGACATGGACAAATGCGGCTTTCTTT. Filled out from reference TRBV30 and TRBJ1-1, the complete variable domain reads SQTIHQWPATLVQPVGSPLSLECTVEGTSNPNLYWYRQAAGRGLQLLFYSVGIGQISSEVPQNLSASRPQDRQFILSSKKLLLSDSGFYLCAWTWTNAAFFGQGTRLTVV.

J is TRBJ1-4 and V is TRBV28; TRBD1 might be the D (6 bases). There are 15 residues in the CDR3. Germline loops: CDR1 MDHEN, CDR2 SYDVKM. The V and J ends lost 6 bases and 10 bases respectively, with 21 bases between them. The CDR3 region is CASSLGTGPSGKLFF. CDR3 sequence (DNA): TGTGCCAGCAGCCTAGGCACAGGGCCATCTGGAAAACTGTTTTTT.

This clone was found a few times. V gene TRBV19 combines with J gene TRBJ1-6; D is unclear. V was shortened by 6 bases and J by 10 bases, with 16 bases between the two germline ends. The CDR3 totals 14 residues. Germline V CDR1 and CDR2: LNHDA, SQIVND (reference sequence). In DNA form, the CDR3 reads TGTGCCAGTAGCTCCGGCCAGGAAGTATCACCCCTCCACTTT. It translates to CASSSGQEVSPLHF. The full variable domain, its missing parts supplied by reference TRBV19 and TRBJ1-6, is DGGITQSPKYLFRKEGQNVTLSCEQNLNHDAMYWYRQDPGQGLRLIYYSQIVNDFQKGDIAEGYSVSREKKESFPLTVTSAQKNPTAFYLCASSSGQEVSPLHFGNGTRLTVT.

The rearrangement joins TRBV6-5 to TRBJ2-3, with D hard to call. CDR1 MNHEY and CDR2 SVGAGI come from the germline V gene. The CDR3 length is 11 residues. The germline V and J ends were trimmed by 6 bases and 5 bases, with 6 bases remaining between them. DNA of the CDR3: TGTGCCAGCAGGAGGAGAGATACGCAGTATTTT. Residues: CASRRRDTQYF.

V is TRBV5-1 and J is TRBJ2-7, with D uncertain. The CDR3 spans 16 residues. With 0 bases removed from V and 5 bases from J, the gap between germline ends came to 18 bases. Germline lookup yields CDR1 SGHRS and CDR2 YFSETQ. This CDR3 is CASSLAQATSGNEQYF. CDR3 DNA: TGCGCCAGCAGCTTGGCCCAGGCCACCTCAGGCAACGAGCAGTACTTC.

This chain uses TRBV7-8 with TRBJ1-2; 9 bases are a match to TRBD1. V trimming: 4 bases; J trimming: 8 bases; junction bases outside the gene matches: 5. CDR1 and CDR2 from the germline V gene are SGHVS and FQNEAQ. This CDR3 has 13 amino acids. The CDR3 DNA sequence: TGTGCCAGCAGCTCCCGGACAGGGGCCGGCTACACCTTC. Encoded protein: CASSSRTGAGYTF.

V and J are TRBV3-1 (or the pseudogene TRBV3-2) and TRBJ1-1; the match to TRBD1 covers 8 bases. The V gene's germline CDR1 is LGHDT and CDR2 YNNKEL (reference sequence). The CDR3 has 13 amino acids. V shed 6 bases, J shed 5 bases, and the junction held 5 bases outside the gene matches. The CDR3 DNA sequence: TGTGCCAGCAGTCGGACAGGGTGGACTGAAGCTTTCTTT. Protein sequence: CASSRTGWTEAFF.

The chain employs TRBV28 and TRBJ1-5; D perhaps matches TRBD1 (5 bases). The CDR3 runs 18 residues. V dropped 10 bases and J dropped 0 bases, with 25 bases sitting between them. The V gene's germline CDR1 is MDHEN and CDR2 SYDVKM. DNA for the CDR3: TGTGCCACCTCATCGCCGACTCCGCGGGGGTATAGCAATCAGCCCCAGCATTTT. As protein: CATSSPTPRGYSNQPQHF.

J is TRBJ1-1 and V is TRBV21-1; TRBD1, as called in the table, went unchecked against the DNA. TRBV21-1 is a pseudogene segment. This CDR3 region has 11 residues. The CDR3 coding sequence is TGTGCCAGCAGCAAAACAGGGCTGGCTTTCTTT. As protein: CASSKTGLAFF.